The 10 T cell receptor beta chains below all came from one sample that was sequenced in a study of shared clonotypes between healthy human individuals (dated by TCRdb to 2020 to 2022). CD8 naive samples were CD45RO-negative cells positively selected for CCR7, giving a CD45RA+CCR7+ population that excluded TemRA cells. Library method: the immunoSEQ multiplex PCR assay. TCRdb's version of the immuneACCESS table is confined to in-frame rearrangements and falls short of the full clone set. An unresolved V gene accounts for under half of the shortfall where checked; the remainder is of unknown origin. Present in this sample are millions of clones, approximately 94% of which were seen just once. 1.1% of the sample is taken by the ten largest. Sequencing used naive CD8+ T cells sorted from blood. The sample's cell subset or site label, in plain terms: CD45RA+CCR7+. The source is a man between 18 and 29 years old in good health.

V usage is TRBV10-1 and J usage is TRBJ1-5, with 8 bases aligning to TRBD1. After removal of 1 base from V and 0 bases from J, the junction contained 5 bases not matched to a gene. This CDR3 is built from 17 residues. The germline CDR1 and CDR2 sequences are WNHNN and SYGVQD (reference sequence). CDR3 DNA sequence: TGCGCCAGCAGTGAGTTCCCGACAGGGGCTAGCAATCAGCCCCAGCATTTT. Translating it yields CASSEFPTGASNQPQHF.

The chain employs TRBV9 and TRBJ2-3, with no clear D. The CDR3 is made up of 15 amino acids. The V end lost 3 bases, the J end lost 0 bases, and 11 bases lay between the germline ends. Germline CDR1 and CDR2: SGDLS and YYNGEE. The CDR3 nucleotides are TGTGCCAGCAGCGCCCGGACGGTCAGCACAGATACGCAGTATTTT. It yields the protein CASSARTVSTDTQYF.

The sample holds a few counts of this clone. Here the CDR3 reads CASSLQETDTQYF. The CDR3 DNA reads as TGTGCCAGCAGCTTGCAGGAAACAGATACGCAGTATTTT. V usage is TRBV5-4 and J usage is TRBJ2-3; D not resolved. V was pared by 1 base and J by 3 bases, with 6 bases between. The CDR3 sequence is 13 residues long. Germline assignment: CDR1 SGHNT and CDR2 YYREEE (reference sequence).

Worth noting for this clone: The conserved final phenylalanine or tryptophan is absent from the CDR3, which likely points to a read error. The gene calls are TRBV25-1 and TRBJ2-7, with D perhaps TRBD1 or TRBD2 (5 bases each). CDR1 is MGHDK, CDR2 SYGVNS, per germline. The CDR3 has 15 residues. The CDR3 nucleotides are TGTGCCAGCAGTGAAGCCGGGACGAACTCCCACGAGCAGTACTCC. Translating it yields CASSEAGTNSHEQYS.

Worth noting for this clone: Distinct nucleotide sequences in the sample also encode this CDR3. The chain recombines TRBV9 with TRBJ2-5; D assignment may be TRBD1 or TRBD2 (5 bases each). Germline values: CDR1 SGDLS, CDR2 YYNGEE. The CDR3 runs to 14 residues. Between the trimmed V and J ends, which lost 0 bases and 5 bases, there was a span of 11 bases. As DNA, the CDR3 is TGTGCCAGCAGCGTAGACGGGGCTGGGGAGACCCAGTACTTC. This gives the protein CASSVDGAGETQYF.

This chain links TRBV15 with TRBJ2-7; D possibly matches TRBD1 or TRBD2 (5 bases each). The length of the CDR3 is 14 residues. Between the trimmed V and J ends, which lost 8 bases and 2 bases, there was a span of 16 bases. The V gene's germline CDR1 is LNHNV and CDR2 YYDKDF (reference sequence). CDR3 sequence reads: CATSLGEFPYEQYF. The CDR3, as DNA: TGTGCCACCTCCTTGGGGGAGTTCCCCTACGAGCAGTACTTC.

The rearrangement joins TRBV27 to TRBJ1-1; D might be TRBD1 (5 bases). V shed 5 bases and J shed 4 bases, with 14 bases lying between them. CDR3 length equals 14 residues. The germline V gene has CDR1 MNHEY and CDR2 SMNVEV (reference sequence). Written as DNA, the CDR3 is TGTGCCAGCAGTGTCGGGACGGCGAGCACTGAAGCTTTCTTT. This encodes CASSVGTASTEAFF.

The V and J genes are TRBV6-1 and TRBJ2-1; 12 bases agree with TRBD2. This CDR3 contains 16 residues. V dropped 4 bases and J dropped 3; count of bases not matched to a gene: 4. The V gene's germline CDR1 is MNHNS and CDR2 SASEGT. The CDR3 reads CASSALTSGGYNEQFF. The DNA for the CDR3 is TGTGCCAGCAGTGCCCTGACTAGCGGGGGCTACAATGAGCAGTTCTTC.

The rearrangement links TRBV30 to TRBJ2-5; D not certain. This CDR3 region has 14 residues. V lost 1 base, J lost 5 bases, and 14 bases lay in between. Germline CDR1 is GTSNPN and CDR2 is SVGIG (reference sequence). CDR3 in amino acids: CAWSAQDPRETQYF. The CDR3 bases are TGTGCCTGGAGTGCCCAAGACCCACGGGAGACCCAGTACTTC.

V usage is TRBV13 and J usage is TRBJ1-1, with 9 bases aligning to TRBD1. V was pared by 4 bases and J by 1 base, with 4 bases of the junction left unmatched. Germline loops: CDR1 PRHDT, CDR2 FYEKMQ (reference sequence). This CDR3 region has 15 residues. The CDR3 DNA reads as TGTGCCAGCAGCTCCTGGGGACAGGGGAACACTGAAGCTTTCTTT. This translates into CASSSWGQGNTEAFF.